Listed below are T cell receptor beta chains from one sample, sequenced in a study of blood T cells in healthy people across ages. Each CDR3 protein gets one entry after TCRdb re-called the 5' RACE reads with MiXCR. The sample contains around 780,000 distinct CDR3 sequences, roughly 25% of which appear only once. This sample also belongs to another study, concerning T cells of mothers and their children.

Sequencing used blood. The receptors derive from a boy between 10 and 17 years old in good health. The CDR3 runs from the conserved cysteine through the conserved F or W. The order of the fields is CDR3 length, J gene, V gene, CDR3 protein.

len: 15; j_gene: TRBJ2-5; v_gene: TRBV20-1; CDR3aa: CSARAGGARQETQYF
len: 16; j_gene: TRBJ1-4; v_gene: TRBV5-1; CDR3aa: CASSLDTLGGGEKLFF
len: 15; j_gene: TRBJ1-2; v_gene: TRBV19; CDR3aa: CASSIIYHGRRGYTF
len: 14; j_gene: TRBJ1-3; v_gene: TRBV7-2; CDR3aa: CASNWGALSNTIYF
len: 14; j_gene: TRBJ2-3; v_gene: TRBV5-1; CDR3aa: CASRGGGDPDTQYF
len: 14; j_gene: TRBJ2-3; v_gene: TRBV24-1; CDR3aa: CATRDWGVKDTQYF
len: 19; j_gene: TRBJ2-1; v_gene: TRBV5-1; CDR3aa: CASSPRTSGGSQAYNEQFF
len: 15; j_gene: TRBJ2-7; v_gene: TRBV7-9; CDR3aa: CASSQGDNNSYEQYF
len: 14; j_gene: TRBJ1-2; v_gene: TRBV3-1; CDR3aa: CASSHRTANYGYTF
len: 13; j_gene: TRBJ1-2; v_gene: TRBV20-1; CDR3aa: CSARAWDSYGYTF
len: 13; j_gene: TRBJ2-5; v_gene: TRBV11-2; CDR3aa: CASSSSLTGTQYF
len: 16; j_gene: NA; v_gene: TRBV14; CDR3aa: CASSQDLGQGVYEQYF
len: 15; j_gene: TRBJ2-3; v_gene: TRBV5-4; CDR3aa: CVSSFVGEIGDTQYF
len: 13; j_gene: TRBJ2-7; v_gene: TRBV15; CDR3aa: CATRWDGSYEQYF
len: 14; j_gene: TRBJ1-4; v_gene: TRBV6-5; CDR3aa: CASSYRQGREKLFF
len: 13; j_gene: TRBJ1-2; v_gene: TRBV11-2; CDR3aa: CASSLTASYGYTF
len: 20; j_gene: TRBJ1-4; v_gene: TRBV13; CDR3aa: CASSSDGPGGGGTTNEKLFF
len: 12; j_gene: TRBJ1-2; v_gene: TRBV3-1; CDR3aa: CASSQGDRPYTF
len: 14; j_gene: TRBJ1-2; v_gene: TRBV5-5; CDR3aa: CASSNDGDYYGYTF
len: 15; j_gene: TRBJ2-7; v_gene: TRBV18; CDR3aa: CASSSGQGGSYEQYF
len: 12; j_gene: NA; v_gene: TRBV7-9; CDR3aa: CASSSNTYEQYF
len: 19; j_gene: TRBJ1-5; v_gene: TRBV28; CDR3aa: CASSPLRGGQGNSNQPQHF
len: 16; j_gene: TRBJ1-3; v_gene: TRBV6-5; CDR3aa: CASSRVEGRTGNTIYF